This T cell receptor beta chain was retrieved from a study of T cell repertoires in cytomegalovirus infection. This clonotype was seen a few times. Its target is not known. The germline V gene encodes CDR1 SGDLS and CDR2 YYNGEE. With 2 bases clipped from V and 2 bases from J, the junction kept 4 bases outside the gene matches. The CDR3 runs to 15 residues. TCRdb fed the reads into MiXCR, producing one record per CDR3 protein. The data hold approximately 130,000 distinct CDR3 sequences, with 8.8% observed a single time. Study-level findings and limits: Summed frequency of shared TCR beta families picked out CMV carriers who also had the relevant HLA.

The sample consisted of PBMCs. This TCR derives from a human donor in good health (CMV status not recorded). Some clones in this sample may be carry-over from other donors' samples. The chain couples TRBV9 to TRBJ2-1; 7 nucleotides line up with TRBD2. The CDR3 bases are TGTGCCAGCAGCGTCAGCGGGGAACCCTACAATGAGCAGTTCTTC. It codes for CASSVSGEPYNEQFF.